This is a list of T cell receptor beta chains from one sample in a study of T cells in Graves' hyperthyroidism and ophthalmopathy. TCRdb independently ran MiXCR on the multiplex PCR reads; one entry per CDR3 protein. The table shows roughly 510,000 distinct CDR3 sequences, with over 45% occurring only once. Sequencing input: peripheral blood or thyroid tissue (not recorded which). The receptor source for this set is an adult woman with Graves' disease, either hyperthyroidism or ophthalmopathy (not recorded which). Each CDR3 is given without its conserved first and last residue.

11	TRBJ1-5	TRBV19	ASSIDRDQPQH
13	TRBJ1-5	TRBV7-9	ASSTQGGSNQPQH
11	TRBJ1-4	TRBV7-2	ASSKTRDEKLF
9	TRBJ1-2	TRBV25-1	ASSESSGYT
13	TRBJ1-2	TRBV20-1	SARGRPGANYGYT
10	TRBJ2-5	TRBV10-1	ASSRGVETQY
14	TRBJ2-6	TRBV5-1	ASSLQGVSGANVLT
14	TRBJ1-6	TRBV30	AWRRPDGTQNSPLH
12	TRBJ1-2	TRBV6-1	ASLEGSANYGYT
12	TRBJ1-1	TRBV5-1	ASSLQGEDTEAF
10	TRBJ2-5	TRBV20-1	SASSTRETQY
12	TRBJ2-2	TRBV20-1	SAPGRIRTGELF
12	TRBJ1-3	TRBV20-1	SAMGTGSGNTIY
12	TRBJ1-2	TRBV29-1	SVERGGSDYGYT
12	TRBJ1-2	TRBV9	ASSVVRKVFGYT
11	TRBJ2-7	TRBV10-2	ASGRDSYYEQY
11	TRBJ2-7	TRBV6-6	ASSPRASGEQY
10	TRBJ2-5	TRBV28	ASRTSQETQY
12	TRBJ1-2	TRBV7-2	ASSLARSSYGYT
10	TRBJ1-5	TRBV28	ASRNGRRPQH
14	TRBJ2-5	TRBV7-2	ASRLITGKNWETQY
17	TRBJ1-1	TRBV4-2	ASSQVLASGGFGGTEAF
9	TRBJ2-5	TRBV6-6	ASSLDETQY
10	TRBJ1-1	TRBV15	ATSRHGQVAF
13	TRBJ1-5	TRBV7-6	ASSYGDRENQPQH